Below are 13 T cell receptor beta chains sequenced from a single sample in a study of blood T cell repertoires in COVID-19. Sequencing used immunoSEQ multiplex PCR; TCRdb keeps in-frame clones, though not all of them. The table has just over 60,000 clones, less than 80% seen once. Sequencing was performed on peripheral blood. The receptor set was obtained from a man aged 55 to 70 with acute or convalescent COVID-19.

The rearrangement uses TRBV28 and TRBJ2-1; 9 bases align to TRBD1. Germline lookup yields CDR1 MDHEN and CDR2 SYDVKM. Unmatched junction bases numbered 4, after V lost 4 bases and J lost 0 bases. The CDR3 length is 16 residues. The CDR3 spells CASSSPTGGSYNEQFF. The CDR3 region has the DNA TGTGCCAGCAGTTCCCCGACAGGGGGCTCCTACAATGAGCAGTTCTTC.

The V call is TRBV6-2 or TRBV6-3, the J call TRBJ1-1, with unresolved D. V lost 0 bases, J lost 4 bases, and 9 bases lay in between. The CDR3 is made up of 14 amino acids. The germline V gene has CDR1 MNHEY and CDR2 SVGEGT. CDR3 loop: CASSYSGGLTEAFF. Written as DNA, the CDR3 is TGTGCCAGCAGTTACTCGGGCGGACTCACTGAAGCTTTCTTT.

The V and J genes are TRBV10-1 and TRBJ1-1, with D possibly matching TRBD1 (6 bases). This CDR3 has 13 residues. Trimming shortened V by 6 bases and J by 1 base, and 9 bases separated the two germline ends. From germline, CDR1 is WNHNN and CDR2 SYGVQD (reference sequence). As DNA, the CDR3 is TGCGCCAGCAGGAGGGGACAGAACACTGAAGCTTTCTTT. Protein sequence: CASRRGQNTEAFF.

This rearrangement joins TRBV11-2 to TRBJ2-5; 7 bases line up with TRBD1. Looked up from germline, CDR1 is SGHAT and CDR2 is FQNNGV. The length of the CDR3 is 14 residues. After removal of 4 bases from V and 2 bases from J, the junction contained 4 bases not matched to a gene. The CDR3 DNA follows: TGTGCCAGCAGCTGGGGGACAGTACAAGAGACCCAGTACTTC. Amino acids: CASSWGTVQETQYF.

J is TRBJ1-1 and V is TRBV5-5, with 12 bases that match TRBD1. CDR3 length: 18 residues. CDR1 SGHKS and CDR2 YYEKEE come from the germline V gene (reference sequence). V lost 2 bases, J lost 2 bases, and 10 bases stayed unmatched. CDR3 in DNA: TGTGCCAGCAGCTTTCGTAGGGGACAGGGGGCGCTTAACACTGAAGCTTTCTTT. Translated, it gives CASSFRRGQGALNTEAFF.

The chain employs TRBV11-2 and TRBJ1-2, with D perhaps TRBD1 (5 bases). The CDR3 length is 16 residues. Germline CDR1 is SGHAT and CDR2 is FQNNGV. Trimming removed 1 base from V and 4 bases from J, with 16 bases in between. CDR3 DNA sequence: TGTGCCAGCAGCTTAGCGCCGGGACCGGGGGGCTATGGCTACACCTTC. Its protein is CASSLAPGPGGYGYTF. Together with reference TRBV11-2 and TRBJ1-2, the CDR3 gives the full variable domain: EAGVAQSPRYKIIEKRQSVAFWCNPISGHATLYWYQQILGQGPKLLIQFQNNGVVDDSQLPKDRFSAERLKGVDSTLKIQPAKLEDSAVYLCASSLAPGPGGYGYTFGSGTRLTVV.

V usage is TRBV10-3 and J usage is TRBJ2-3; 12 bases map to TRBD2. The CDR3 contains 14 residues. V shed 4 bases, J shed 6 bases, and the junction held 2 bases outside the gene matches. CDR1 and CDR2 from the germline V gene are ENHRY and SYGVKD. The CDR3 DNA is TGTGCCATCAGTGCAGGGACTAGCGGGGATACGCAGTATTTT. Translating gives CAISAGTSGDTQYF.

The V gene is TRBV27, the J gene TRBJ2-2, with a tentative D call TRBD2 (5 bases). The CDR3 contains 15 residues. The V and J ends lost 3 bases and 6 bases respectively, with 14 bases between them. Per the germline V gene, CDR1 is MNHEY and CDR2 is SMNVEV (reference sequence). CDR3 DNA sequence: TGTGCCAGCAGTTTCGGTAGCGCCCTTTCCGGGGAGCTGTTTTTT. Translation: CASSFGSALSGELFF.

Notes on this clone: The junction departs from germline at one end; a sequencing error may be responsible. The CDR3 DNA reads TGTGCCAGTAGCCGGACTAGCGGGGAACAAGGGACCCAGTACTTC. This gives the protein CASSRTSGEQGTQYF. J is TRBJ2-5 and V is TRBV19; TRBD2 matches 12 bases. This CDR3 is built from 15 residues. CDR1 LNHDA and CDR2 SQIVND come from the germline V gene (reference sequence).

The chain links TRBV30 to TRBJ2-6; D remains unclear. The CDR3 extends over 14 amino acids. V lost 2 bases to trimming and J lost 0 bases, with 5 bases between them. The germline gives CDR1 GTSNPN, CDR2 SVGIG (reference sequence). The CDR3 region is CAWSRASGANVLTF. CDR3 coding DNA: TGTGCCTGGAGTCGAGCCTCTGGGGCCAACGTCCTGACTTTC.

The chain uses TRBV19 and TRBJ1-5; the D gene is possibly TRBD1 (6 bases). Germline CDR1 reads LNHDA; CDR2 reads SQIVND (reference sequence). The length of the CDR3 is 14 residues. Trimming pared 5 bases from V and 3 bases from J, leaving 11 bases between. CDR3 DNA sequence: TGTGCCAGTAGTGCCACAGGGAACAATCAGCCCCAGCATTTT. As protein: CASSATGNNQPQHF.

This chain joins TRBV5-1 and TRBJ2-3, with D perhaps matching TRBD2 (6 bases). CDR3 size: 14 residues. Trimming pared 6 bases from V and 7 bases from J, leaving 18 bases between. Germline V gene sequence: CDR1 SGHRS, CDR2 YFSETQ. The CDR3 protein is CASMYEAGSNTQYF. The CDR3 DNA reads TGCGCCAGCATGTACGAGGCGGGGAGCAATACGCAGTATTTT.

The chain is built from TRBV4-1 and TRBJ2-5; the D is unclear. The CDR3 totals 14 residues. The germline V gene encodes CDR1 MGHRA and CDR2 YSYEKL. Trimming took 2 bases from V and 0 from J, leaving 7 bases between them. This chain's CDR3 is CASSQKQYQETQYF. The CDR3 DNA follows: TGCGCCAGCAGCCAAAAACAGTACCAAGAGACCCAGTACTTC.